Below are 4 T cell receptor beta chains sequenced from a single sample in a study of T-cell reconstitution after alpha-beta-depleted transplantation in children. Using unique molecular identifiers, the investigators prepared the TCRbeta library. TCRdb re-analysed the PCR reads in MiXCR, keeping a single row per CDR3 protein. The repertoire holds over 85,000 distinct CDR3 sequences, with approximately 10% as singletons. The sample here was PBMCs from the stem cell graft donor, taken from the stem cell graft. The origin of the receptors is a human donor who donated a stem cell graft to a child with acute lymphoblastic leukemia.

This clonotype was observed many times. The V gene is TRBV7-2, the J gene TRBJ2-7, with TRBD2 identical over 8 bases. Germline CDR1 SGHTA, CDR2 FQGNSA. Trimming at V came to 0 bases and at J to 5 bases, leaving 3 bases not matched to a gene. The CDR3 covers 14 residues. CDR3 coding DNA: TGTGCCAGCAGCTTAGCGTCCGGGAGGGACGAGCAGTACTTC. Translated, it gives CASSLASGRDEQYF.

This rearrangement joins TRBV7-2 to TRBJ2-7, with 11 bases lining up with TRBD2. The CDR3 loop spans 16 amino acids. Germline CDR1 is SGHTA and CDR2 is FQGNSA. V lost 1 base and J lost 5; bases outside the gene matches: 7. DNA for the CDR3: TGTGCCAGCAGCTTAGGGGCTAGCGGGAGGATCAACGAGCAGTACTTC. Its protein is CASSLGASGRINEQYF.

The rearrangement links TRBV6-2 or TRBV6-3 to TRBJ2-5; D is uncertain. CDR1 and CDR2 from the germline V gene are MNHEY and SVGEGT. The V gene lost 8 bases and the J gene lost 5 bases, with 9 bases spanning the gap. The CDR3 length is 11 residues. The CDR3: CASEGWETQYF. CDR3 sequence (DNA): TGTGCCAGCGAAGGGTGGGAGACCCAGTACTTC.

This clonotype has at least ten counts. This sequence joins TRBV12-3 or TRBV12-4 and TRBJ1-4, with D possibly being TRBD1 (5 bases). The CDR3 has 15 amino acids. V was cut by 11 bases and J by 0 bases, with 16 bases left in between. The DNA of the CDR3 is TGTGCCGGGAGAAAAGGGGATACAACTAATGAAAAACTGTTTTTT. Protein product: CAGRKGDTTNEKLFF.